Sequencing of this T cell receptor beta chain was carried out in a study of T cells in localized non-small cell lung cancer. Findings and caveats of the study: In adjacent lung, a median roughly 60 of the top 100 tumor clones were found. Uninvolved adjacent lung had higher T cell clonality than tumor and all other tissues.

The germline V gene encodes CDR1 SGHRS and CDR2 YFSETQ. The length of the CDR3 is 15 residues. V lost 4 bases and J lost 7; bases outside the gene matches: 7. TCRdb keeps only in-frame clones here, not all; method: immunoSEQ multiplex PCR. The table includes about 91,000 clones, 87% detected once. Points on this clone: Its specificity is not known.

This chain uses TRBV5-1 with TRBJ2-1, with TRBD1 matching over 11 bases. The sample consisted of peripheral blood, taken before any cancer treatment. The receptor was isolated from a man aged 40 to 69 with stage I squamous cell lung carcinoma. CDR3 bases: TGCGCCAGCAGCAGATTGGGGACAGGGGGAAATGAGCAGTTCTTC. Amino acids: CASSRLGTGGNEQFF.